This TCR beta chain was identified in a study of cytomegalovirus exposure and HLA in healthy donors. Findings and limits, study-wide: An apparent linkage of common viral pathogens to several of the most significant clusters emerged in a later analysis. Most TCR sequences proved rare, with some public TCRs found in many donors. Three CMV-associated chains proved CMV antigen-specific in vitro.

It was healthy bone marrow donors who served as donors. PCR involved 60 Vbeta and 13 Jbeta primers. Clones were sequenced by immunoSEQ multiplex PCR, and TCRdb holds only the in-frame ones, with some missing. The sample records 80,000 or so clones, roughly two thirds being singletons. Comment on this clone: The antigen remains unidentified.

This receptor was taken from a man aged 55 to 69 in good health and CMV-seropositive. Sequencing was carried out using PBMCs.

In DNA, the CDR3 is TGTGCCAGCTCGGGGGGGACTTATAATTCACCCCTCCACTTT. Its protein product is CASSGGTYNSPLHF. V and J are TRBV2 and TRBJ1-6; D possibly corresponds to TRBD1 (5 bases). The CDR3 contains 14 residues. V dropped 8 bases and J dropped 4 bases, with 12 bases sitting between them. Germline V lookup: CDR1 SNHLY, CDR2 FYNNEI.